This T cell receptor beta chain was recorded in a study of breast tumors, draining lymph nodes, adjacent tissues. Findings of the study overall: Tumor T cell lymph node origin was a supported hypothesis, not proven.

TCRdb reprocessed the multiplex PCR reads with MiXCR, giving one entry per CDR3 protein. Of over 130,000 distinct CDR3 sequences listed, 30% to 35% were seen once; the top ten hold less than 2.5%. This clonotype was found many times. Its antigen is undetermined. The lymph nodes were axillary draining lymph nodes from breast cancer patients. The CDR3 is 16 amino acids. With 0 bases clipped from V and 4 bases from J, the junction kept 5 bases outside the gene matches. CDR1 is DFQATT and CDR2 is SNEGSKA in the germline V gene (reference sequence). Sequenced material: axillary lymph node tissue. The sequence was collected from a female donor with breast cancer. Some clones in this sample may be carry-over from other donors' samples. The chain uses TRBV20-1 and TRBJ2-5; 13 nucleotides match TRBD2. CDR3: CSARDGTSGARETQYF. The CDR3 coding sequence is TGCAGTGCTAGAGATGGGACTAGCGGGGCCCGAGAGACCCAGTACTTC.